A selection of T cell receptor beta chains follows, all from one sample in a study of T cell repertoires in cytomegalovirus infection. MiXCR, run by TCRdb on the reads, gives a single entry per CDR3 protein. The table lists under 850,000 distinct CDR3 sequences, around 30% of them singletons. These receptors are not linked to any known antigen. The sequencing used cultured PBMCs, collected from culture after CMV antigen stimulation. Every receptor here comes from a human donor in good health (CMV status not recorded). Some clones in this sample may be carry-over from other donors' samples. CDR3s include the opening cysteine and the closing phenylalanine or tryptophan. Fields, in order: CDR3 DNA, CDR3 protein, D gene, clone size, J gene, V gene. The D gene is left open where the match is weak. Size is omitted from some rows. Given values are once, few, many or a class for expanded clones.

CDR3nt: TGTGCCAGCAGCTTCTGGGCGGGAGAATCCGAGCAGTACTTC; CDR3aa: CASSFWAGESEQYF; d_gene: TRBD2; abundance: many; j_gene: TRBJ2-7; v_gene: TRBV7-2
CDR3nt: TGCAGTGCTAGAGCCCCGGGACAGGGGGTTTATTCACCCCTCCACTTT; CDR3aa: CSARAPGQGVYSPLHF; d_gene: TRBD1; abundance: -; j_gene: TRBJ1-6; v_gene: TRBV20-1
CDR3nt: TGTGCCAGCAGTTCCCTCTCCGGGGCGGGTAATGAAAAACTGTTTTTT; CDR3aa: CASSSLSGAGNEKLFF; d_gene: -; abundance: -; j_gene: TRBJ1-4; v_gene: TRBV2
CDR3nt: TGCAGTGTGGCAGGGTCGGAGACCCAGTACTTC; CDR3aa: CSVAGSETQYF; d_gene: -; abundance: few; j_gene: TRBJ2-5; v_gene: TRBV20-1
CDR3nt: TGCAGTGCTAGGGGGACAGGGAGGGAGACCCAGTACTTC; CDR3aa: CSARGTGRETQYF; d_gene: TRBD1; abundance: -; j_gene: TRBJ2-5; v_gene: TRBV20-1
CDR3nt: TGTGCCAGCAGCGTCTACTCGAACACTGAAGCTTTCTTT; CDR3aa: CASSVYSNTEAFF; d_gene: -; abundance: few; j_gene: TRBJ1-1; v_gene: TRBV6-6
CDR3nt: TGTGCCAGCAGGGGACAGGGGGAGACTGAAGCTTTCTTT; CDR3aa: CASRGQGETEAFF; d_gene: TRBD1; abundance: few; j_gene: TRBJ1-1; v_gene: TRBV11-2
CDR3nt: TGTGCCAGCAGCCCCCAGCCTGGTGAGACTGAAGCTTTCTTT; CDR3aa: CASSPQPGETEAFF; d_gene: -; abundance: few; j_gene: TRBJ1-1; v_gene: TRBV7-2
CDR3nt: TGTGCCAGCAGTGACTGGGGGCAGTCCCAAGAGACCCAGTACTTC; CDR3aa: CASSDWGQSQETQYF; d_gene: -; abundance: few; j_gene: TRBJ2-5; v_gene: TRBV2
CDR3nt: TGTGCCAGCAGCTCCGGATTGAGCAATCAGCCCCAGCATTTT; CDR3aa: CASSSGLSNQPQHF; d_gene: -; abundance: -; j_gene: TRBJ1-5; v_gene: TRBV7-8
CDR3nt: TGTGCCAGCAGTTACTCGCTAGGGGTCTCCAATCAGCCCCAGCATTTT; CDR3aa: CASSYSLGVSNQPQHF; d_gene: -; abundance: once; j_gene: TRBJ1-5; v_gene: TRBV6-6
CDR3nt: TGTGCCAGCAGCTTAGTCAGGGACCTCCGGGTGATTGAAGCTTTCTTT; CDR3aa: CASSLVRDLRVIEAFF; d_gene: -; abundance: few; j_gene: TRBJ1-1; v_gene: TRBV7-9
CDR3nt: TGTGCCAGCAGCTTAGAGACAGGGCCCAATTCACCCCTCCACTTT; CDR3aa: CASSLETGPNSPLHF; d_gene: TRBD1; abundance: -; j_gene: TRBJ1-6; v_gene: TRBV7-8
CDR3nt: TGTGCCAGCAGCTTAAGGCCAGGGGTGTACAATGAGCAGTTCTTC; CDR3aa: CASSLRPGVYNEQFF; d_gene: -; abundance: many; j_gene: TRBJ2-1; v_gene: TRBV7-2
CDR3nt: TGTGCCACCAGCAGAGAAGCCGCATCAATCTCTGGAAACACCATATATTTT; CDR3aa: CATSREAASISGNTIYF; d_gene: -; abundance: -; j_gene: TRBJ1-3; v_gene: TRBV15
CDR3nt: TGTGCCAGCAGCTCGGGGACAGGGGGTCTATACGGCTACACCTTC; CDR3aa: CASSSGTGGLYGYTF; d_gene: TRBD1; abundance: once; j_gene: TRBJ1-2; v_gene: TRBV7-9
CDR3nt: TGCAGTCCGAAAGAAAACACATGGGACACTGAAGCTTTCTTT; CDR3aa: CSPKENTWDTEAFF; d_gene: -; abundance: -; j_gene: TRBJ1-1; v_gene: TRBV20-1
CDR3nt: TGTGCCAGCAGGGTTTCGGGCGGCACTGAAGCTTTCTTT; CDR3aa: CASRVSGGTEAFF; d_gene: -; abundance: -; j_gene: TRBJ1-1; v_gene: TRBV2